The sequence of this T cell receptor (beta chain) was determined in a study of identical twins. This clonotype was recorded many times. The ends were cut back, 3 bases at V and 5 bases at J, with 13 bases in the middle. The CDR3 runs 15 residues. TCRdb fed the 5' RACE reads into MiXCR, producing one record per CDR3 protein. The sample has more than 650,000 distinct CDR3 sequences, approximately 6% seen once; the top ten hold 1.5% to 2%. The chain is built from TRBV12-3 or TRBV12-4 and TRBJ2-2; D gene ambiguous. The sequence was obtained from a man between 18 and 29 years old in good health. Sample: naive T cells sorted from blood. CDR3 coding DNA: TGTGCCAGCAGTTTCCCGACTGGTGGTACCGGGGAGCTGTTTTTT. Amino acid sequence: CASSFPTGGTGELFF.